The next 26 T cell receptor beta chains were all read from a single sample in a study of cytomegalovirus exposure and HLA in healthy donors. Amplification used 60 Vbeta primers and 13 Jbeta primers. TCRdb keeps only in-frame clones here, not all; method: immunoSEQ multiplex PCR. The sample gives tens of thousands of clones, 78% of which show up once; 2% to 3% is in the top ten. The sample taken for sequencing was PBMCs. The source of these receptors is a male donor in good health and CMV-seropositive.

For the CDR3, the DNA is TGTGCCAGCAGCCATCTAACCTATGAGCAGTTCTTC. Translation gives CASSHLTYEQFF. The J gene is TRBJ2-1, the V gene TRBV7-9; D not resolved. The V and J ends lost 5 bases and 8 bases respectively, with 10 bases between them. CDR1 SEHNR and CDR2 FQNEAQ come from the germline V gene (reference sequence). This CDR3 has 12 amino acids.

V usage is TRBV6-6 and J usage is TRBJ1-5; 7 bases align to TRBD1. Germline V gene data show CDR1 as MNHNY and CDR2 as SVGAGI (reference sequence). The CDR3 has 14 amino acids. V was pared by 8 bases and J by 6 bases, with 10 bases of the junction left unmatched. CDR3 region: CASQDGRGAQPQHF. CDR3 sequence (DNA): TGTGCCAGCCAGGACGGCAGGGGGGCTCAGCCCCAGCATTTT.

The V call is TRBV18, the J call TRBJ2-7; the D gene is possibly TRBD2 (6 bases). Germline values: CDR1 KGHSH, CDR2 LQKENI. V was pared by 3 bases and J by 2 bases, with 11 bases between. CDR3 length: 14 residues. In nucleotides, the CDR3 is TGTGCCAGCTCACCCATCGGAGGGGCCTACGAGCAGTACTTC. It is translated as CASSPIGGAYEQYF. Variable domain in full (rest from reference TRBV18 and TRBJ2-7): NAGVMQNPRHLVRRRGQEARLRCSPMKGHSHVYWYRQLPEEGLKFMVYLQKENIIDESGMPKERFSAEFPKEGPSILRIQQVVRGDSAAYFCASSPIGGAYEQYFGPGTRLTVT.

V and J are TRBV2 and TRBJ2-7; TRBD2 aligns across 7 bases. CDR3 length equals 12 residues. The J segment lost 5 bases and the V segment lost 4 bases, leaving 2 bases of the junction unmatched. Germline V lookup: CDR1 SNHLY, CDR2 FYNNEI. This CDR3 is CASSGDYHEQYF. DNA of the CDR3: TGTGCCAGCAGTGGGGACTATCACGAGCAGTACTTC.

V is TRBV4-2 and J is TRBJ2-7, with TRBD2 matching 8 bases. From germline, CDR1 is LGHNA and CDR2 YNFKEQ. V shed 0 bases and J 1 base; nucleotides not matched to a gene: 8. This CDR3 comprises 17 residues. In DNA form, the CDR3 reads TGTGCCAGCAGCCAAGATCTTGGCGCGGGAGGATCCTACGAGCAGTACTTC. This codes for CASSQDLGAGGSYEQYF.

The sample holds one count of this clone. This rearrangement joins TRBV5-1 to TRBJ2-7; 12 nucleotides align to TRBD2. From germline, CDR1 is SGHRS and CDR2 YFSETQ. V shed 10 bases and J 4 bases; nucleotides not matched to a gene: 21. The CDR3 consists of 18 residues. The CDR3 nucleotides are TGCGCCGCACCCTTGACTAGCGGGGGATTGGGGGGCGATTACGAGCAGTACTTC. Amino acids: CAAPLTSGGLGGDYEQYF.

The CDR3 reads CASGLASGQETQYF. Written as DNA, the CDR3 is TGTGCCAGCGGCCTAGCTAGCGGACAAGAGACCCAGTACTTC. The gene calls are TRBV6-5 and TRBJ2-5; 7 bases line up with TRBD2. Trimming at V came to 8 bases and at J to 2 bases, leaving 8 bases not matched to a gene. The CDR3 contains 14 residues. From germline, CDR1 is MNHEY and CDR2 SVGAGI.

The V gene is TRBV28, the J gene TRBJ2-7, with a tentative D call TRBD2 (5 bases). The V gene's germline CDR1 is MDHEN and CDR2 SYDVKM. Trimming took 11 bases from V and 3 from J, leaving 23 bases between them. The CDR3 loop spans 15 amino acids. CDR3 in amino acids: CAPEVRGRISYEQYF. The DNA for the CDR3 is TGTGCCCCGGAGGTTAGAGGCAGAATAAGCTACGAGCAGTACTTC.

The genes are TRBV6-5 and TRBJ2-2, with D possibly being TRBD1 (5 bases). The CDR3 is made up of 16 amino acids. V was cut by 0 bases and J by 6 bases, with 14 bases left in between. Germline CDR1 MNHEY, CDR2 SVGAGI. The CDR3 region has the DNA TGTGCCAGCAGTTACTCTACAGGCCCTCGGCCCGGGGAGCTGTTTTTT. Translation: CASSYSTGPRPGELFF.

The chain uses TRBV19 and TRBJ2-1; D may be TRBD1 (5 bases). Germline assignment: CDR1 LNHDA and CDR2 SQIVND (reference sequence). The CDR3 contains 11 residues. V lost 7 bases and J 9 bases, leaving 10 bases between the germline ends. The CDR3 loop is CASTRGTEQFF. DNA of the CDR3: TGTGCCAGTACAAGGGGCACTGAGCAGTTCTTC.

This chain uses TRBV4-1 with TRBJ2-5; 7 positions match TRBD1. CDR1 and CDR2 from the germline V gene are MGHRA and YSYEKL. V trimming: 6 bases; J trimming: 5 bases; junction bases outside the gene matches: 9. The CDR3 sequence is 14 residues long. CDR3 DNA: TGCGCCAGCAGGAACGTACAGGGGACGGAGACCCAGTACTTC. Encoded protein: CASRNVQGTETQYF.

The gene calls are TRBV5-4 and TRBJ2-7; no clear D gene. CDR3 size: 15 residues. The germline V and J ends were trimmed by 1 base and 0 bases, with 11 bases remaining between them. Per the germline V gene, CDR1 is SGHNT and CDR2 is YYREEE (reference sequence). In DNA form, the CDR3 reads TGTGCCAGCAGCTTGACCGGTCGGAGCTCCTACGAGCAGTACTTC. The encoded protein is CASSLTGRSSYEQYF. Supplemented by reference TRBV5-4 and TRBJ2-7, the full variable domain reads ETGVTQSPTHLIKTRGQQVTLRCSSQSGHNTVSWYQQALGQGPQFIFQYYREEENGRGNFPPRFSGLQFPNYSSELNVNALELDDSALYLCASSLTGRSSYEQYFGPGTRLTVT.

V usage is TRBV9 and J usage is TRBJ2-7; D may be TRBD2 (5 bases). Germline lookup yields CDR1 SGDLS and CDR2 YYNGEE. The germline V and J ends were trimmed by 0 bases and 2 bases, with 12 bases remaining between them. This CDR3 spans 15 amino acids. CDR3 protein: CASSVAPGVAYEQYF. DNA for the CDR3: TGTGCCAGCAGCGTAGCTCCCGGGGTCGCCTACGAGCAGTACTTC. Full variable domain (missing parts from reference TRBV9 and TRBJ2-7): DSGVTQTPKHLITATGQRVTLRCSPRSGDLSVYWYQQSLDQGLQFLIQYYNGEERAKGNILERFSAQQFPDLHSELNLSSLELGDSALYFCASSVAPGVAYEQYFGPGTRLTVT.

In DNA, the CDR3 is TGTGCCAGCAGTGGGGGTTTGGGTAGCGGGAGGGCCGATGAGACCCAGTACTTC. It codes for CASSGGLGSGRADETQYF. The chain combines TRBV6-1 with TRBJ2-5, with TRBD2 matching 11 bases. Germline assignment: CDR1 MNHNS and CDR2 SASEGT. CDR3 length: 18 amino acids. V dropped 4 bases and J dropped 5; count of bases not matched to a gene: 15.

This clone was picked up one time. This rearrangement joins TRBV25-1 to TRBJ1-2, with 10 bases aligning to TRBD1. Germline CDR1 and CDR2: MGHDK and SYGVNS. The V and J ends lost 4 bases and 4 bases, in that order; junction bases with no gene match: 9. The CDR3 is made up of 16 amino acids. CDR3 coding DNA: TGTGCCAGCAGTGCCCCGGGACAGGGGTTTGGCTATGGCTACACCTTC. This sequence encodes CASSAPGQGFGYGYTF.

The chain couples TRBV5-1 to TRBJ2-7; TRBD2 might be the D (6 bases). The CDR3 covers 14 residues. Trimming shortened V by 7 bases and J by 2 bases, and 16 bases separated the two germline ends. Germline CDR1 is SGHRS and CDR2 is YFSETQ. Here the CDR3 reads CASGRGAGTYEQYF. DNA for the CDR3: TGCGCCAGCGGCCGTGGGGCGGGGACCTACGAGCAGTACTTC.

This chain joins TRBV2 and TRBJ2-3, with D possibly matching TRBD2 (6 bases). Germline V lookup: CDR1 SNHLY, CDR2 FYNNEI. The CDR3 loop spans 18 amino acids. V lost 2 bases and J lost 1, with 19 bases in between. Written as DNA, the CDR3 is TGTGCCAGCAGTGAACTTTCCCCAGCGGGCTTCCGCACAGATACGCAGTATTTT. Protein product: CASSELSPAGFRTDTQYF.

This clone turned up a few times. CDR3 protein: CASSPGLNNEKLFF. The CDR3 DNA is TGCGCCAGCAGCCCGGGACTTAATAATGAAAAACTGTTTTTT. The chain links TRBV4-1 to TRBJ1-4, with D perhaps TRBD1 (5 bases). V lost 4 bases and J lost 4, with 10 bases in between. This CDR3 contains 14 residues. Germline lookup yields CDR1 MGHRA and CDR2 YSYEKL.

This clone was counted many times. V usage is TRBV25-1 and J usage is TRBJ2-2; a possible D gene is TRBD1 (5 bases). V was trimmed by 0 bases and J by 3 bases, leaving 5 bases between them. CDR1 MGHDK and CDR2 SYGVNS come from the germline V gene. The CDR3 runs 14 residues. CDR3 loop: CASSEYRDTGELFF. CDR3 in DNA: TGTGCCAGCAGTGAATACAGGGACACCGGGGAGCTGTTTTTT.

The chain employs TRBV28 and TRBJ2-7, with 7 positions matching TRBD1. Trimming removed 5 bases from V and 3 bases from J; junction bases left unmatched: 4. The germline CDR1 and CDR2 sequences are MDHEN and SYDVKM. The CDR3 is 13 residues long. The CDR3 spells CASSEGQRYEQYF. The CDR3 nucleotides are TGTGCCAGCAGTGAGGGACAGCGCTACGAGCAGTACTTC.

J is TRBJ1-5 and V is TRBV6-1; possible D gene TRBD1, 5 bases. V was cut by 1 base and J by 0 bases, with 16 bases left in between. Germline CDR1 MNHNS, CDR2 SASEGT. The CDR3 totals 18 residues. The CDR3 sequence is CASSEGQNLPYSNQPQHF. The CDR3 bases are TGTGCCAGCAGTGAAGGACAGAACTTACCTTATAGCAATCAGCCCCAGCATTTT.

The chain recombines TRBV7-9 with TRBJ2-7, with 8 bases matching TRBD1. Germline V gene data show CDR1 as SEHNR and CDR2 as FQNEAQ (reference sequence). The CDR3 totals 14 residues. The V and J ends lost 0 bases and 7 bases, in that order; junction bases with no gene match: 5. The CDR3 DNA is TGTGCCAGCAGCTTAGCCAGGGGGCGGGAAGAGCAGTACTTC. This encodes CASSLARGREEQYF.

This clone came up once. The chain has TRBV7-8 and TRBJ2-2; D gene uncertain. Deletions cut 1 base from V and 6 bases from J, with 6 bases between. CDR1 is SGHVS and CDR2 is FQNEAQ in the germline V gene. This CDR3 contains 13 residues. The DNA for the CDR3 is TGTGCCAGCAGCTTAGGTCGCGCCGGGGAGCTGTTTTTT. Its translation is CASSLGRAGELFF.

The rearrangement uses TRBV6-5 and TRBJ2-4, with 8 bases aligning to TRBD2. Germline V gene data show CDR1 as MNHEY and CDR2 as SVGAGI. This CDR3 contains 14 residues. V shed 6 bases, J shed 7 bases, and the junction held 8 bases outside the gene matches. CDR3 DNA sequence: TGTGCCAGCAGCCTCGGGAGGGATAGGAACATTCAGTACTTC. This encodes CASSLGRDRNIQYF.

The chain combines TRBV15 with TRBJ2-1; the D is unclear. V was shortened by 4 bases and J by 0 bases, with 4 bases between the two germline ends. CDR3 length: 13 residues. In germline, CDR1 is LNHNV, CDR2 YYDKDF (reference sequence). CDR3 in amino acids: CATSIGSYNEQFF. CDR3 nucleotides: TGTGCCACCAGCATCGGCTCCTACAATGAGCAGTTCTTC.

The rearrangement joins TRBV5-6 to TRBJ2-5, with 11 bases matching TRBD2. The CDR3 covers 17 residues. J was trimmed by 4 bases and V by 4 bases; bases with no gene match: 12. Germline CDR1 and CDR2: SGHDT and YYEEEE. CDR3: CASSRGIAGGWTETQYF. DNA for the CDR3: TGTGCCAGCAGCCGAGGGATAGCGGGAGGGTGGACAGAGACCCAGTACTTC.